This is a list of T cell receptor beta chains from one sample in a study of Tregs in tolerant kidney transplant recipients. Sequenced by immunoSEQ multiplex PCR; TCRdb stores in-frame clones only, minus some. This sample has 60,000 to 65,000 clones, with approximately 98% found just once. The sequencing used Tregs from blood, collected before the transplant. The origin of the receptors is a human donor who received a combined kidney and bone marrow transplant. Each CDR3 is given with its conserved first and last residue. A D gene is named only where the DNA matches it firmly. For some rows the clone size is stated as once, few or many, or as a class when expanded; others skip it.

V gene: TRBV5-4; D gene: TRBD2; J gene: TRBJ2-7; clone size: .; CDR3 DNA: TGTGCCAGCAGCTTGGCCGTGATAGCGGGAGGCTACGAGCAGTACTTC; CDR3 protein: CASSLAVIAGGYEQYF
V gene: TRBV5-5; D gene: TRBD2; J gene: TRBJ2-4; clone size: .; CDR3 DNA: TGTGCCAGCAGCTCCCGATTAAGCGGGGGGACCATAGCCAAAAACATTCAGTACTTC; CDR3 protein: CASSSRLSGGTIAKNIQYF
V gene: TRBV4-3; D gene: .; J gene: TRBJ2-1; clone size: .; CDR3 DNA: TGCGCCAGCAGCCAAGATCCCGACAGCTCCTACAATGAGCAGTTCTTC; CDR3 protein: CASSQDPDSSYNEQFF
V gene: TRBV7-9; D gene: TRBD1; J gene: TRBJ1-1; clone size: .; CDR3 DNA: TGTGCCAGCAGCCCGAGGGGGCTCGGCACTGAAGCTTTCTTT; CDR3 protein: CASSPRGLGTEAFF
V gene: TRBV12-5; D gene: TRBD1; J gene: TRBJ2-1; clone size: once; CDR3 DNA: TGTGCTAGTGGTCTAAGGACAGGGGAGTTCTTC; CDR3 protein: CASGLRTGEFF
V gene: TRBV30; D gene: TRBD2; J gene: TRBJ2-5; clone size: once; CDR3 DNA: TGTGCCTGGAGATCGGCGGGGGGCTGGCGGACCCAGTACTTC; CDR3 protein: CAWRSAGGWRTQYF
V gene: TRBV5-1; D gene: TRBD1; J gene: TRBJ2-3; clone size: .; CDR3 DNA: TGCGCCAGCAGCTTACAGGGGGAAGATACGCAGTATTTT; CDR3 protein: CASSLQGEDTQYF
V gene: TRBV6-5; D gene: .; J gene: TRBJ2-2; clone size: .; CDR3 DNA: TGTGCCAGCAGTTACTATCAGGCGTCCACCGGGGAGCTGTTTTTT; CDR3 protein: CASSYYQASTGELFF
V gene: TRBV11-3; D gene: .; J gene: TRBJ1-1; clone size: .; CDR3 DNA: TGTGCCAGCAGCTCTCAGGGGCCGGTGAACACTGAAGCTTTCTTT; CDR3 protein: CASSSQGPVNTEAFF
V gene: TRBV6-6; D gene: .; J gene: TRBJ2-7; clone size: once; CDR3 DNA: TGTGCCAGCAGTTACTCCAAGTCAGGGGTATCCTACGAGCAGTACTTC; CDR3 protein: CASSYSKSGVSYEQYF
V gene: TRBV2; D gene: .; J gene: TRBJ1-3; clone size: .; CDR3 DNA: TGTGCCAGCAGTGGTCGGGGGAACACCATATATTTT; CDR3 protein: CASSGRGNTIYF
V gene: TRBV30; D gene: .; J gene: TRBJ2-2; clone size: .; CDR3 DNA: TGTGCCTGGAGTCCCAGGCTCAACACCGGGGAGCTGTTTTTT; CDR3 protein: CAWSPRLNTGELFF
V gene: TRBV27; D gene: .; J gene: TRBJ1-5; clone size: .; CDR3 DNA: TGTGCCAGCTCCTCACCCTATAGCAATCAGCCCCAGCATTTT; CDR3 protein: CASSSPYSNQPQHF
V gene: TRBV5-1; D gene: .; J gene: TRBJ2-3; clone size: .; CDR3 DNA: TGCGCCAGCAGCTTTACAGTGCCAGATACGCAGTATTTT; CDR3 protein: CASSFTVPDTQYF
V gene: TRBV6-5; D gene: TRBD1; J gene: TRBJ2-7; clone size: .; CDR3 DNA: TGTGCCAGCAGTTACCGGGACAGGGTCTACGAGCAGTACTTC; CDR3 protein: CASSYRDRVYEQYF
V gene: TRBV5-1; D gene: TRBD1; J gene: TRBJ1-2; clone size: .; CDR3 DNA: TGCGCCAGCAGCGGCTCAGGGGGCTATGGCTACACCTTC; CDR3 protein: CASSGSGGYGYTF
V gene: TRBV5-4; D gene: TRBD2; J gene: TRBJ2-2; clone size: .; CDR3 DNA: TGTGCCAGCAGCTTCCCGCCGGGACTAGCGGGGTCCGGGGAGCTGTTTTTT; CDR3 protein: CASSFPPGLAGSGELFF
V gene: TRBV5-5; D gene: TRBD1; J gene: TRBJ2-1; clone size: .; CDR3 DNA: TGTGCCAGCAGATTTAGACAGGGGGGGTACAATGAGCAGTTCTTC; CDR3 protein: CASRFRQGGYNEQFF
V gene: TRBV19; D gene: TRBD1; J gene: TRBJ2-7; clone size: .; CDR3 DNA: TGTGCCAGTAGTGACCCGGACAGGGGTTACGAGCAGTACTTC; CDR3 protein: CASSDPDRGYEQYF
V gene: TRBV7-3; D gene: TRBD2; J gene: TRBJ2-7; clone size: .; CDR3 DNA: TGTGCCAGCAGCCCGGGAGTAGCGGGACCCTACGAGCAGTACTTC; CDR3 protein: CASSPGVAGPYEQYF
V gene: TRBV7-9; D gene: TRBD1; J gene: TRBJ1-4; clone size: .; CDR3 DNA: TGTGCCAGCAGCTCGGGCCAGGGGGCTCGTGAAAAACTGTTTTTT; CDR3 protein: CASSSGQGAREKLFF
V gene: TRBV11-2; D gene: .; J gene: TRBJ1-2; clone size: .; CDR3 DNA: TGTGCCAGCAGCTTAGTGTCCGGGAGTCGGGTTCGAGGCTACACCTTC; CDR3 protein: CASSLVSGSRVRGYTF
V gene: TRBV19; D gene: TRBD2; J gene: TRBJ2-5; clone size: once; CDR3 DNA: TGTGCCAGTAGTAGGGGGGGGGAGGGCCAAGAGACCCAGTACTTC; CDR3 protein: CASSRGGEGQETQYF
V gene: TRBV2; D gene: .; J gene: TRBJ1-2; clone size: .; CDR3 DNA: TGTGCCAGCACCTCAGACACCTACTATGGCTACACCTTC; CDR3 protein: CASTSDTYYGYTF
V gene: TRBV19; D gene: TRBD2; J gene: TRBJ2-5; clone size: .; CDR3 DNA: TGTGCCAGTAGTACACATTCCTTTGTAGCGGGGGGTGAAGACCAGTACTTC; CDR3 protein: CASSTHSFVAGGEDQYF
V gene: TRBV5-1; D gene: TRBD2; J gene: TRBJ2-5; clone size: few; CDR3 DNA: TGCGCCAGCAGCCAAGGGACTAGCGGGGGCCAAGAGACCCAGTACTTC; CDR3 protein: CASSQGTSGGQETQYF
V gene: TRBV7-2; D gene: .; J gene: TRBJ2-2; clone size: .; CDR3 DNA: TGTGCCAGCAGCTTAGGACTACCGAACACCGGGGAGCTGTTTTTT; CDR3 protein: CASSLGLPNTGELFF
V gene: TRBV19; D gene: .; J gene: TRBJ2-1; clone size: .; CDR3 DNA: TGTGCCAGTAGTATGATTAACCGTGGGGGCGATGAGCAGTTCTTC; CDR3 protein: CASSMINRGGDEQFF
V gene: TRBV12-5; D gene: TRBD2; J gene: TRBJ2-3; clone size: .; CDR3 DNA: TGTGCTAGTGGTTTGGTAACGACTAGCGGGGTGACAGATACGCAGTATTTT; CDR3 protein: CASGLVTTSGVTDTQYF
V gene: TRBV15; D gene: .; J gene: TRBJ2-1; clone size: .; CDR3 DNA: TGTGCCACCAGCAGAGGGGGCAGGGACAATGAGCAGTTCTTC; CDR3 protein: CATSRGGRDNEQFF
V gene: TRBV29-1; D gene: TRBD1; J gene: TRBJ2-2; clone size: .; CDR3 DNA: TGCAGCGTTGGACAGGGGCACACCGGGGAGCTGTTTTTT; CDR3 protein: CSVGQGHTGELFF
V gene: TRBV28; D gene: .; J gene: TRBJ1-3; clone size: .; CDR3 DNA: TGTGCCAGCAGCACGAGCGGGGGAGGGAGAAACACCATATATTTT; CDR3 protein: CASSTSGGGRNTIYF
V gene: TRBV10-3; D gene: .; J gene: TRBJ2-5; clone size: .; CDR3 DNA: TGTGCCGTGAGCCCGGGAACGGAGACCCAGTACTTC; CDR3 protein: CAVSPGTETQYF
V gene: TRBV7-3; D gene: .; J gene: TRBJ2-2; clone size: .; CDR3 DNA: TGTGCCAGCAGCAACAGCCCCAGCACCGGGGAGCTGTTTTTT; CDR3 protein: CASSNSPSTGELFF
V gene: TRBV19; D gene: TRBD2; J gene: TRBJ2-7; clone size: once; CDR3 DNA: TGTGCCAGTAGGACTAGCGCTAACTCCTACGAGCAGTACTTC; CDR3 protein: CASRTSANSYEQYF
V gene: TRBV25-1; D gene: TRBD1; J gene: TRBJ2-1; clone size: .; CDR3 DNA: TGTGCCAGCAGTCCCCACAGGGGAGCCTACAATGAGCAGTTCTTC; CDR3 protein: CASSPHRGAYNEQFF
V gene: TRBV7-2; D gene: TRBD1; J gene: TRBJ1-5; clone size: .; CDR3 DNA: TGTGCCAGCAGACCGACAGGGTCACATCAGCCCCAGCATTTT; CDR3 protein: CASRPTGSHQPQHF
V gene: TRBV5-1; D gene: .; J gene: TRBJ2-7; clone size: .; CDR3 DNA: TGCGCCAGCAGCTCCTTCGGACTCAGCTACGAGCAGTACTTC; CDR3 protein: CASSSFGLSYEQYF
V gene: TRBV7-3; D gene: TRBD2; J gene: TRBJ2-7; clone size: once; CDR3 DNA: TGTGCCAGCAGCTTAACCGGACTAGCTGGGCTCCACGAGCAGTACTTC; CDR3 protein: CASSLTGLAGLHEQYF
V gene: TRBV5-1; D gene: .; J gene: TRBJ1-3; clone size: .; CDR3 DNA: TGCGCCAGCAGCTTGGGAGGGATGGGCTCTGGAAACACCATATATTTT; CDR3 protein: CASSLGGMGSGNTIYF
V gene: TRBV30; D gene: .; J gene: TRBJ1-6; clone size: once; CDR3 DNA: TGTGCCTGGAGGACAGTCTCCTATAATTCACCCCTCCACTTT; CDR3 protein: CAWRTVSYNSPLHF
V gene: TRBV5-1; D gene: TRBD2; J gene: TRBJ2-7; clone size: .; CDR3 DNA: TGCGCCAGCAGCTTGGGGCTAGCGGGCTCCGACTACGAGCAGTACTTC; CDR3 protein: CASSLGLAGSDYEQYF
V gene: TRBV29-1; D gene: TRBD2; J gene: TRBJ2-1; clone size: .; CDR3 DNA: TGCAGCGTTGAAATCGCGGGAGGTTCTAATGAGCAGTTCTTC; CDR3 protein: CSVEIAGGSNEQFF
V gene: TRBV30; D gene: .; J gene: TRBJ1-2; clone size: .; CDR3 DNA: TGTGCCTGGGGCCATACCCCCTGGGGCTACACCTTC; CDR3 protein: CAWGHTPWGYTF
V gene: TRBV7-8; D gene: .; J gene: TRBJ2-3; clone size: .; CDR3 DNA: TGTGCCAGCAGCCTCCGGAGGGAGACAGTGTTCGCCCCGGGGTATTTT; CDR3 protein: CASSLRRETVFAPGYF
V gene: TRBV5-1; D gene: TRBD1; J gene: TRBJ1-6; clone size: .; CDR3 DNA: TGCGCCAGCAGCTTGGGACAGGGGAATTCACCCCTCCACTTT; CDR3 protein: CASSLGQGNSPLHF
V gene: TRBV7-3; D gene: .; J gene: TRBJ2-1; clone size: .; CDR3 DNA: TGTGCCAGCAGCGCGGACAGATTCAATGAGCAGTTCTTC; CDR3 protein: CASSADRFNEQFF
V gene: TRBV25-1; D gene: TRBD2; J gene: TRBJ2-1; clone size: .; CDR3 DNA: TGTGCCAGCAGTGAATATAAGGGCCCTAGCGGGAGGGCTGATGAGCAGTTCTTC; CDR3 protein: CASSEYKGPSGRADEQFF
V gene: TRBV30; D gene: .; J gene: TRBJ1-5; clone size: .; CDR3 DNA: TGTGCCTGGAGTGATCAGGGCCATCAGCCCCAGCATTTT; CDR3 protein: CAWSDQGHQPQHF
V gene: TRBV10-3; D gene: TRBD1; J gene: TRBJ2-7; clone size: .; CDR3 DNA: TGTGCCATCAGTGAGTGGGGACAGGGCTACAAGCAGTACTTC; CDR3 protein: CAISEWGQGYKQYF
V gene: TRBV7-2; D gene: .; J gene: TRBJ1-2; clone size: .; CDR3 DNA: TGTGCCAGCAGCTCGAGAGAGGGTGGCTACACCTTC; CDR3 protein: CASSSREGGYTF
V gene: TRBV5-1; D gene: TRBD1; J gene: TRBJ1-2; clone size: .; CDR3 DNA: TGCGCCAGCAGCGCAGAAGCCCGGGACAGGGATGGCTACACCTTC; CDR3 protein: CASSAEARDRDGYTF
V gene: TRBV18; D gene: TRBD2; J gene: TRBJ2-1; clone size: .; CDR3 DNA: TGTGCCAGCTCACCACGGGGACTAGCGGGAGGGAGTGAGCAGTTCTTC; CDR3 protein: CASSPRGLAGGSEQFF
V gene: TRBV7-9; D gene: TRBD1; J gene: TRBJ2-2; clone size: .; CDR3 DNA: TGTGCCAGCAGCGAAGCGACAGGGGGCGCAACCGGGGAGCTGTTTTTT; CDR3 protein: CASSEATGGATGELFF